This record covers a single TCR beta chain. The ends were cut back, 0 bases at V and 5 bases at J, with 17 bases in the middle. Germline-derived CDR1 and CDR2 are SGDLS and YYNGEE. There are 16 residues in the CDR3. The entry originates in a study of T cell changes during pregnancy in multiple sclerosis. Repertoires were generated with immunoSEQ multiplex PCR, while TCRdb's copy carries only in-frame clones and drops some. This table holds tens of thousands of clones, about 90% found once. Here the sequenced sample was CD4+ T cells from peripheral blood mononuclear cells, taken in the second trimester of pregnancy. The chain uses TRBV9 and TRBJ2-5, with D maybe TRBD2 (5 bases). The sequence came from a female donor with multiple sclerosis, enrolled in a pregnancy study. The CDR3 spells CASSVAPTSFGETQYF. For the CDR3, the DNA is TGTGCCAGCAGCGTAGCCCCAACTAGTTTTGGGGAGACCCAGTACTTC.